What follows are 29 T cell receptor beta chains derived from one specimen sequenced in a study of cytomegalovirus exposure and HLA in healthy donors. Libraries were prepared by immunoSEQ multiplex PCR; TCRdb keeps only in-frame clonotypes and omits some of them. The sample yields roughly 220,000 clones, approximately 88% seen once. Input material: PBMCs. The receptors stem from a woman aged 30 to 39 in good health and CMV-seropositive.

The chain is built from TRBV5-1 and TRBJ2-3; D gene unclear. The CDR3 covers 15 residues. V was shortened by 0 bases and J by 3 bases, with 11 bases between the two germline ends. Germline assignment: CDR1 SGHRS and CDR2 YFSETQ. CDR3 residues: CASSLERPQTDTQYF. DNA of the CDR3: TGCGCCAGCAGCTTGGAACGGCCCCAGACAGATACGCAGTATTTT.

This sequence joins TRBV25-1 and TRBJ2-3; TRBD2 is a possible D gene (6 bases). The germline V gene has CDR1 MGHDK and CDR2 SYGVNS. The CDR3 length is 16 residues. The V end lost 2 bases, the J end lost 4 bases, and 16 bases lay between the germline ends. Here the CDR3 reads CASSEKRGRFSDTQYF. The CDR3 region has the DNA TGTGCCAGCAGTGAAAAACGTGGGAGGTTCTCAGATACGCAGTATTTT.

This chain joins TRBV4-3 and TRBJ1-1; possible D gene TRBD1, 6 bases. The germline gives CDR1 LGHNA, CDR2 YSLEER. The CDR3 extends over 15 amino acids. Deletions cut 3 bases from V and 1 base from J, with 12 bases between. The CDR3 region is CASSHLGQRNTEAFF. Written as DNA, the CDR3 is TGCGCCAGCAGCCACCTTGGACAGAGGAACACTGAAGCTTTCTTT.

The chain combines TRBV5-1 with TRBJ1-1, with D hard to call. CDR1 is SGHRS, CDR2 YFSETQ, per germline. This CDR3 spans 13 amino acids. The V and J ends lost 5 bases and 0 bases respectively, with 8 bases between them. In DNA, the CDR3 is TGCGCCAGCAGTCGGCAGTTGAACACTGAAGCTTTCTTT. Amino acids: CASSRQLNTEAFF.

This chain connects TRBV28 to TRBJ1-2; tentatively, D is TRBD1 (6 bases). CDR1 is MDHEN and CDR2 is SYDVKM in the germline V gene. V was trimmed by 3 bases and J by 4 bases, leaving 12 bases between them. This CDR3 spans 14 amino acids. The CDR3 nucleotides are TGTGCCAGCAGTTTGGGGGCCGGGTTCTATGGCTACACCTTC. The encoded protein is CASSLGAGFYGYTF.

This clone was observed a handful of times. CDR3 residues: CASSLSGSGVQPQHF. In nucleotides, the CDR3 is TGTGCCAGCAGTTTATCAGGATCGGGGGTTCAGCCCCAGCATTTT. The chain is built from TRBV27 and TRBJ1-5; TRBD1 is a possible D gene (5 bases). The CDR3 length is 15 residues. Trimming pared 0 bases from V and 6 bases from J, leaving 12 bases between. Per germline, CDR1 MNHEY and CDR2 SMNVEV (reference sequence).

The rearrangement links TRBV5-1 to TRBJ2-1; 10 bases are shared with TRBD1. The junction had 6 bases not matched to a gene; V was cut back by 4 bases and J by 8 bases. This CDR3 region has 14 residues. Germline V gene sequence: CDR1 SGHRS, CDR2 YFSETQ. CDR3 nucleotide sequence: TGCGCCAGCAGCGGGGGACAGGGGCTAGATGAGCAGTTCTTC. Protein: CASSGGQGLDEQFF.

The chain is built from TRBV29-1 and TRBJ1-2, with 10 bases lining up with TRBD1. CDR3 size: 15 residues. Germline V gene sequence: CDR1 SQVTM, CDR2 ANQGSEA. Trimming at V came to 5 bases and at J to 5 bases, leaving 11 bases not matched to a gene. CDR3 region: CSVPPGTGVRYGYTF. DNA for the CDR3: TGCAGCGTTCCCCCCGGGACAGGGGTACGGTATGGCTACACCTTC.

The gene calls are TRBV6-1 and TRBJ2-7; D possibly corresponds to TRBD2 (5 bases). The length of the CDR3 is 14 residues. V was clipped by 6 bases and J by 0 bases, with 12 bases between them. Germline loops: CDR1 MNHNS, CDR2 SASEGT. The CDR3 loop reads CASRGLRSSYEQYF. The DNA for the CDR3 is TGTGCCAGCAGAGGACTGAGGAGCTCCTACGAGCAGTACTTC.

This clone has just a few counts. This chain uses TRBV6-5 with TRBJ1-5, with no clear D. Germline loops: CDR1 MNHEY, CDR2 SVGAGI. The CDR3 consists of 15 residues. The germline V and J ends were trimmed by 0 bases and 2 bases, with 8 bases remaining between them. The CDR3 nucleotides are TGTGCCAGCAGTTACTCGAGTGATCGCAATCAGCCCCAGCATTTT. Its protein product is CASSYSSDRNQPQHF.

The chain combines TRBV27 with TRBJ2-7; TRBD2 matches 14 bases. Germline CDR1 reads MNHEY; CDR2 reads SMNVEV (reference sequence). V shed 3 bases and J 5 bases; nucleotides not matched to a gene: 3. The length of the CDR3 is 15 residues. In DNA, the CDR3 is TGTGCCAGCAGTTTGTTGACTAGCGGGAGGGACGAGCAGTACTTC. Protein sequence: CASSLLTSGRDEQYF.

The V gene is TRBV29-1, the J gene TRBJ2-7, with D unclear. CDR1 and CDR2 (germline): SQVTM, ANQGSEA. V gave up 3 bases and J gave up 4 bases, with 7 bases separating them. This CDR3 comprises 11 residues. In DNA form, the CDR3 reads TGCAGCGTTGAGCAAGGGTACGAGCAGTACTTC. Translated: CSVEQGYEQYF.

This clone showed up just a few times. Here the CDR3 DNA reads TGTGCCTGGAGTGGACAGCCTCAAGAGACCCAGTACTTC. It specifies CAWSGQPQETQYF. J is TRBJ2-5 and V is TRBV30; D might be TRBD1 (5 bases). The V end lost 1 base, the J end lost 2 bases, and 8 bases lay between the germline ends. This CDR3 has 13 amino acids. The germline V gene encodes CDR1 GTSNPN and CDR2 SVGIG (reference sequence). The complete variable domain, with remaining parts taken from reference TRBV30 and TRBJ2-5, reads SQTIHQWPATLVQPVGSPLSLECTVEGTSNPNLYWYRQAAGRGLQLLFYSVGIGQISSEVPQNLSASRPQDRQFILSSKKLLLSDSGFYLCAWSGQPQETQYFGPGTRLLVL.

This rearrangement joins TRBV7-2 to TRBJ2-2; possible D gene TRBD2, 5 bases. CDR1 and CDR2 (germline): SGHTA, FQGNSA. Trimming removed 6 bases at V and 1 base at J, with 9 bases between. The CDR3 covers 14 residues. CDR3 sequence reads: CASSSAGNTGELFF. CDR3 coding DNA: TGTGCCAGCAGTTCCGCGGGGAACACCGGGGAGCTGTTTTTT.

The gene calls are TRBV7-2 and TRBJ1-2; 9 nucleotides agree with TRBD1. The CDR3 is 15 amino acids. Germline V gene lookup returns CDR1 SGHTA and CDR2 FQGNSA. The J segment lost 8 bases and the V segment lost 4 bases, leaving 11 bases of the junction unmatched. The CDR3 is CASSSRTGGAIGYTF. In DNA, the CDR3 is TGTGCCAGCAGCTCACGCACAGGGGGCGCTATCGGCTACACCTTC.

The chain links TRBV7-9 to TRBJ2-2; TRBD2 agrees at 9 bases. Looked up from germline, CDR1 is SEHNR and CDR2 is FQNEAQ (reference sequence). The ends lost 1 base at V and 5 bases at J; junction bases unmatched: 5. The CDR3 length is 16 residues. This CDR3 reads CASSLVASGKTGELFF. The CDR3, as DNA: TGTGCCAGCAGCTTAGTCGCTAGCGGGAAGACCGGGGAGCTGTTTTTT. The full variable domain, with the rest looked up from reference TRBV7-9 and TRBJ2-2, is DTGVSQNPRHKITKRGQNVTFRCDPISEHNRLYWYRQTLGQGPEFLTYFQNEAQLEKSRLLSDRFSAERPKGSFSTLEIQRTEQGDSAMYLCASSLVASGKTGELFFGEGSRLTVL.

The chain links TRBV14 to TRBJ1-4, with unresolved D. V gave up 2 bases and J gave up 4 bases, with 5 bases separating them. CDR3 size: 13 residues. Germline CDR1 reads SGHDN; CDR2 reads FVKESK. The CDR3: CASSQKVNEKLFF. The CDR3 DNA is TGTGCCAGCAGCCAAAAGGTTAATGAAAAACTGTTTTTT.

V usage is TRBV5-1 and J usage is TRBJ1-1; D is undetermined. The germline V gene has CDR1 SGHRS and CDR2 YFSETQ. The V gene lost 4 bases and the J gene lost 4 bases, with 11 bases spanning the gap. This CDR3 is built from 13 residues. The CDR3 sequence is CASSLLWTTEAFF. CDR3 bases: TGCGCCAGCAGCCTACTTTGGACCACTGAAGCTTTCTTT.

CDR3 in DNA: TGTGCCAGCAGCCTTAGCGGCACTCAAGAGACCCAGTACTTC. Translation: CASSLSGTQETQYF. The chain is built from TRBV9 and TRBJ2-5, with D possibly matching TRBD2 (6 bases). CDR1 and CDR2 from the germline V gene are SGDLS and YYNGEE. This CDR3 comprises 14 residues. Trimming removed 4 bases from V and 2 bases from J, with 12 bases in between.

With respect to this clone: The sample has other DNA sequences that encode this CDR3 too. This chain links TRBV27 with TRBJ1-1; D ambiguous. Per germline, CDR1 MNHEY and CDR2 SMNVEV (reference sequence). The CDR3 extends over 12 amino acids. V was pared by 4 bases and J by 4 bases, with 7 bases between. The CDR3 DNA sequence: TGTGCCAGCAGTTCAGGTTCCACTGAAGCTTTCTTT. Translating gives CASSSGSTEAFF.

The rearrangement joins TRBV11-2 to TRBJ2-1; D unclear. This CDR3 contains 11 residues. Trimming removed 4 bases at V and 8 bases at J, with 6 bases between. The germline V gene has CDR1 SGHAT and CDR2 FQNNGV. The CDR3 DNA sequence: TGTGCCAGCAGCTCGAGGCATGAGCAGTTCTTC. It codes for CASSSRHEQFF.

The chain is built from TRBV5-4 and TRBJ2-7, with 8 bases identical to TRBD2. After removal of 6 bases from V and 0 bases from J, the junction contained 5 bases not matched to a gene. Germline loops: CDR1 SGHNT, CDR2 YYREEE (reference sequence). This CDR3 spans 14 amino acids. CDR3 sequence: CASTERGNSYEQYF. The CDR3 nucleotides are TGTGCCAGCACGGAGCGGGGGAACTCCTACGAGCAGTACTTC.

This clone has a single count. The CDR3 DNA reads TGTGCCAGCAGTTTATCAGGGTTCTACGAGCAGTACTTC. Amino acids: CASSLSGFYEQYF. V is TRBV27 and J is TRBJ2-7, with D unresolved. Per germline, CDR1 MNHEY and CDR2 SMNVEV (reference sequence). CDR3 length: 13 residues. V was pared by 0 bases and J by 3 bases, with 6 bases between.

This chain joins TRBV19 and TRBJ2-4, with TRBD1 identical over 8 bases. This CDR3 has 14 amino acids. Germline CDR1 and CDR2: LNHDA and SQIVND (reference sequence). J lost 7 bases, V lost 3 bases, and 5 bases had no gene match. The CDR3 region is CASSIGQGRNIQYF. The DNA of the CDR3 is TGTGCCAGTAGTATCGGACAGGGAAGGAACATTCAGTACTTC.

V usage is TRBV7-3 and J usage is TRBJ2-1; TRBD2 aligns across 8 bases. There are 15 residues in the CDR3. Germline loops: CDR1 SGHTA, CDR2 FQGTGA. The V segment lost 8 bases and the J segment 0 bases; nucleotides outside the gene matches: 6. The CDR3 DNA reads TGTGCCAGCGGTGGGGCGGGAGGCTCCTACAATGAGCAGTTCTTC. Translated, it gives CASGGAGGSYNEQFF.

This chain links TRBV2 with TRBJ2-2; either TRBD1 or TRBD2 may supply D (5 bases each). This CDR3 spans 15 amino acids. V gave up 5 bases and J gave up 2 bases, with 12 bases separating them. Germline values: CDR1 SNHLY, CDR2 FYNNEI. The CDR3 nucleotides read TGTGCCAGCAGTCCCGGGACCGACAACACCGGGGAGCTGTTTTTT. Amino acid sequence: CASSPGTDNTGELFF.

CDR3 nucleotides: TGTGCCACCAGCAGAGGCATTGGAGCGGGCCAAGAGACCCAGTACTTC. This encodes CATSRGIGAGQETQYF. The rearrangement uses TRBV15 and TRBJ2-5, with D possibly matching TRBD2 (6 bases). The germline gives CDR1 LNHNV, CDR2 YYDKDF (reference sequence). This CDR3 is 16 amino acids long. Between the trimmed V and J ends, which lost 1 base and 1 base, there was a span of 13 bases.

The chain links TRBV9 to TRBJ1-4, with D maybe TRBD1 (6 bases). The V end was cut by 3 bases, the J end by 8 bases, with 26 bases between. This CDR3 has 18 amino acids. Germline lookup yields CDR1 SGDLS and CDR2 YYNGEE. The CDR3 reads CASSASGRGPGGSEKLFF. The CDR3 DNA reads as TGTGCCAGCAGCGCATCTGGCAGGGGACCTGGGGGGAGCGAAAAACTGTTTTTT.

The V gene is TRBV6-5, the J gene TRBJ1-3, with TRBD1 as a possible D gene (5 bases). This CDR3 region has 14 residues. Germline V gives CDR1 MNHEY, CDR2 SVGAGI. The ends were cut back, 2 bases at V and 3 bases at J, with 8 bases in the middle. In DNA form, the CDR3 reads TGTGCCAGCAGTTACGGCAGGGATGGAAACACCATATATTTT. Translated: CASSYGRDGNTIYF.